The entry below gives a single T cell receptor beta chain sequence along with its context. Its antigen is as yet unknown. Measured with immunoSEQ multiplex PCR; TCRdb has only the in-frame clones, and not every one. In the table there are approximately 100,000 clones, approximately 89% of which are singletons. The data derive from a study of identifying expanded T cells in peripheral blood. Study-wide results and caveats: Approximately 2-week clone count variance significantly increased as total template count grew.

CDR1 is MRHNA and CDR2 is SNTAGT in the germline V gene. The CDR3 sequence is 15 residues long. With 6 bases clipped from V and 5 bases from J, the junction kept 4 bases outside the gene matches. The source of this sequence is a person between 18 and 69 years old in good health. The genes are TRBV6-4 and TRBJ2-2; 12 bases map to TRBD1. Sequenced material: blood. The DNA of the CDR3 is TGTGCCAGCAGCCCGGGACAGGGGGCGACCGGGGAGCTGTTTTTT. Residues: CASSPGQGATGELFF.